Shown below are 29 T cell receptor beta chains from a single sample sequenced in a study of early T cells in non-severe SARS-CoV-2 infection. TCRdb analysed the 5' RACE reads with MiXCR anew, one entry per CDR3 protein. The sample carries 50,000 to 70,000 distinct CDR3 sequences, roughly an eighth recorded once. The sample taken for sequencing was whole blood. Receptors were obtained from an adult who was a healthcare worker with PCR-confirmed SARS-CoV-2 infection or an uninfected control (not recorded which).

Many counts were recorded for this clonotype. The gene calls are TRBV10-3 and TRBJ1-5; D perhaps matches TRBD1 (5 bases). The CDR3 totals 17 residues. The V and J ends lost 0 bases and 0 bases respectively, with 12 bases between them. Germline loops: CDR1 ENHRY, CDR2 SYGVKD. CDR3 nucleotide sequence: TGTGCCATCAGTGAGTCGAGGGGCCCATATAGCAATCAGCCCCAGCATTTT. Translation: CAISESRGPYSNQPQHF.

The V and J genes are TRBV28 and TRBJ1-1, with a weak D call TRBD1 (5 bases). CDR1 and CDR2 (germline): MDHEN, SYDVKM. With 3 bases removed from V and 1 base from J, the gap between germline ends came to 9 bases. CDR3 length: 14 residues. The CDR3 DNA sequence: TGTGCCAGCAGTTTTGGGGGGAAGAACACTGAAGCTTTCTTT. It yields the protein CASSFGGKNTEAFF.

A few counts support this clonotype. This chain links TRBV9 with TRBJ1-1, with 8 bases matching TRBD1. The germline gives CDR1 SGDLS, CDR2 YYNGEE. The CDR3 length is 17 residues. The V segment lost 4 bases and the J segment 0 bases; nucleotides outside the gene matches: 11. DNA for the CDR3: TGTGCCAGCAGCTCCGGGACAGGCTTTGGGATGAACACTGAAGCTTTCTTT. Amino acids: CASSSGTGFGMNTEAFF.

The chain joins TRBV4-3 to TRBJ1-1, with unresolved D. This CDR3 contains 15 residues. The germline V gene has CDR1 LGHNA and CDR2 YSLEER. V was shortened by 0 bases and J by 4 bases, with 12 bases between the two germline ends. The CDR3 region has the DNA TGCGCCAGCAGCCAAGATATTGGAGGGCCCACTGAAGCTTTCTTT. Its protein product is CASSQDIGGPTEAFF.

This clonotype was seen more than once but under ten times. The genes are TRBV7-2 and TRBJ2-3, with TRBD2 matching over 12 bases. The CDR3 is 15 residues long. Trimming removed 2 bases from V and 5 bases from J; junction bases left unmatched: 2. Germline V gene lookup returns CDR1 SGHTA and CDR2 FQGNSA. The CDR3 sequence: CASSLLAGGQDTQYF. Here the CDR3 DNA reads TGTGCCAGCAGCTTACTAGCGGGGGGGCAAGATACGCAGTATTTT.

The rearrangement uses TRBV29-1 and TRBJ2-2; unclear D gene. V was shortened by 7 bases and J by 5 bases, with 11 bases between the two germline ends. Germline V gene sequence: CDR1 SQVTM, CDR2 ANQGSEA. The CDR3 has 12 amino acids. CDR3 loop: CSAAESTGELFF. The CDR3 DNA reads TGCAGCGCCGCAGAGTCTACCGGGGAGCTGTTTTTT.

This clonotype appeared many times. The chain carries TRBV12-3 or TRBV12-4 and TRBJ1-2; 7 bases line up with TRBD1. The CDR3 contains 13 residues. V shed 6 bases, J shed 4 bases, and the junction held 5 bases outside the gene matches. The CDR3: CASSAGQAYGYTF. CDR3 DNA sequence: TGTGCCAGCAGCGCTGGACAGGCCTATGGCTACACCTTC.

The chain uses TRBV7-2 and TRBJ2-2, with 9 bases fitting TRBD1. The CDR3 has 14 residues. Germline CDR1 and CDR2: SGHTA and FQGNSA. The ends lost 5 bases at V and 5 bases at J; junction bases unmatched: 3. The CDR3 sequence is CASSGDRATGELFF. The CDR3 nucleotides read TGTGCCAGCAGCGGGGACAGGGCAACCGGGGAGCTGTTTTTT. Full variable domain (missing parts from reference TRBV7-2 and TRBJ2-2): GAGVSQSPSNKVTEKGKDVELRCDPISGHTALYWYRQSLGQGLEFLIYFQGNSAPDKSGLPSDRFSAERTGGSVSTLTIQRTQQEDSAVYLCASSGDRATGELFFGEGSRLTVL.

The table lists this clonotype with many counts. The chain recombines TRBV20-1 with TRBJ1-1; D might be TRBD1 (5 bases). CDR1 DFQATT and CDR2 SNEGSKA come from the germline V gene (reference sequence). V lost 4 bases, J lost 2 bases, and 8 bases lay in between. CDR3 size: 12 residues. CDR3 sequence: CSATRDNTEAFF. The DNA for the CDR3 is TGCAGTGCTACCCGGGACAACACTGAAGCTTTCTTT.

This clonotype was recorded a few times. The CDR3 sequence is CASSSGTGRSYEQYF. The CDR3 DNA sequence: TGTGCCAGCAGTTCCGGGACAGGGCGATCCTACGAGCAGTACTTC. The chain recombines TRBV12-3 or TRBV12-4 with TRBJ2-7; TRBD1 agrees at 9 bases. V shed 4 bases and J 1 base; nucleotides not matched to a gene: 5. The CDR3 covers 15 residues.

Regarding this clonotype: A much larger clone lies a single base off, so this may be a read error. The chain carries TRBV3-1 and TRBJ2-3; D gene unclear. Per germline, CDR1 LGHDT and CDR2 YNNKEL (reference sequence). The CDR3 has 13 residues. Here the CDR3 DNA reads TGTGCCAGCGGCCAAGATAAGAGCAGGACGCAGTATTTT. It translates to CASGQDKSRTQYF.

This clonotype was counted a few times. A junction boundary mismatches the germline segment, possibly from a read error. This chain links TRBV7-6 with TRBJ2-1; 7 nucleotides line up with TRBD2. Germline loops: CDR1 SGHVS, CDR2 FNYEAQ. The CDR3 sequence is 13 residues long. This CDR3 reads CASSLAVYNEQFF. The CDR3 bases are TGTGCCAGCAGCCTAGCGGTTTACAATGAGCAGTTCTTC.

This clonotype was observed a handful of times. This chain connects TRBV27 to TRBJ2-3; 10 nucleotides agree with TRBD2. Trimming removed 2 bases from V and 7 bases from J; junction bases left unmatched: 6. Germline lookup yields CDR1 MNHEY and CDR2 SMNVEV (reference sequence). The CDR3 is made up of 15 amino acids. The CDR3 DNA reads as TGTGCCAGCAGTTTACTGGCTAGCGGGGGAAATACGCAGTATTTT. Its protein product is CASSLLASGGNTQYF.

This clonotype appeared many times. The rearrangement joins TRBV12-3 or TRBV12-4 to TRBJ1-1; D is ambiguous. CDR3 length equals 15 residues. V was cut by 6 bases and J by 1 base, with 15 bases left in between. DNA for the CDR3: TGTGCCAGCAGCGGCGGGCAGGCTACGAACACTGAAGCTTTCTTT. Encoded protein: CASSGGQATNTEAFF.

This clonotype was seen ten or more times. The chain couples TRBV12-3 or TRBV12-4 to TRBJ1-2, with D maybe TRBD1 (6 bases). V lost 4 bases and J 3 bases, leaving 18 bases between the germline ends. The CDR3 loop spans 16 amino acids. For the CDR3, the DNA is TGTGCCAGCAGTTCGAGCGAGTGGGGGCGGGACTATGGCTACACCTTC. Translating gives CASSSSEWGRDYGYTF.

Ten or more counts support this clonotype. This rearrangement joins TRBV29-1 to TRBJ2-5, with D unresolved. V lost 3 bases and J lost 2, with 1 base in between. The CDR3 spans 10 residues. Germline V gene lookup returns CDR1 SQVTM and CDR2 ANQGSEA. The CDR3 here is CSVEQETQYF. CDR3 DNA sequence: TGCAGCGTTGAGCAAGAGACCCAGTACTTC.

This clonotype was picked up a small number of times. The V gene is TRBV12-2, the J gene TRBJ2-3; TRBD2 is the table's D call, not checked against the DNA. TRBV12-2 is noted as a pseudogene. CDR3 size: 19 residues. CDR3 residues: CASRLKATSGGPGTDTQYF. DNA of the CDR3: TGTGCAAGTCGCTTGAAGGCGACTAGCGGGGGCCCCGGCACAGATACGCAGTATTTT.

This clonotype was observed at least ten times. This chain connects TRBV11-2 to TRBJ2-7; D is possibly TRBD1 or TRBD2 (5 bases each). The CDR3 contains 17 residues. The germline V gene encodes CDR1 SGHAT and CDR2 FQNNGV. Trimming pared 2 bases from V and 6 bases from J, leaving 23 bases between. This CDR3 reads CASSLREGTAPGFEQYF. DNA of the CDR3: TGTGCCAGCAGCTTACGAGAGGGGACGGCGCCAGGTTTCGAGCAGTACTTC.

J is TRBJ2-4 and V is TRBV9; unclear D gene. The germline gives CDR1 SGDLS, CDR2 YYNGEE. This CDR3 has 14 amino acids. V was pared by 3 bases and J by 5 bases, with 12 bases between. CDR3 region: CASSGDDGENIQYF. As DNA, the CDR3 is TGTGCCAGCAGCGGCGACGACGGAGAAAACATTCAGTACTTC.

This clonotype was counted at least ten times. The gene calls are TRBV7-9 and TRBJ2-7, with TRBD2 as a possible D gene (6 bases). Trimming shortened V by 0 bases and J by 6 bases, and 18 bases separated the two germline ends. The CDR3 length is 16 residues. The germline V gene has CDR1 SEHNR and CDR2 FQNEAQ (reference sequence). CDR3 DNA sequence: TGTGCCAGCAGCTTAGCCTCCGGGACTCTCTTAGGCGAGCAGTACTTC. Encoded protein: CASSLASGTLLGEQYF.

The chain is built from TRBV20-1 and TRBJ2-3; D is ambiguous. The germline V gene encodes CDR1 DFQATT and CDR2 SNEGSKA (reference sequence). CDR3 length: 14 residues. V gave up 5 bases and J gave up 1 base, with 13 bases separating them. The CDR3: CSAARLGRTDTQYF. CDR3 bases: TGCAGTGCTGCGCGACTGGGCCGCACAGATACGCAGTATTTT.

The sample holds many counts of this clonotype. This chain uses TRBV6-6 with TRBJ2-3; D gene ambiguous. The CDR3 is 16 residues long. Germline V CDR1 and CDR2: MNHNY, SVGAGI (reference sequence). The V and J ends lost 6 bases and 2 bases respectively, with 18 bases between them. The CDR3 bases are TGTGCCAGCAGCAACTCCGACATCCCTTCCACAGATACGCAGTATTTT. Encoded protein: CASSNSDIPSTDTQYF.

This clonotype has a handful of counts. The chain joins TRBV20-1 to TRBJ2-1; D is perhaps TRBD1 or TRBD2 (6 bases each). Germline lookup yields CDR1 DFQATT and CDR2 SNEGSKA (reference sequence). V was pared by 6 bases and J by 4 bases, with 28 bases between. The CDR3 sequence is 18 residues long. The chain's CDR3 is CSAPPRGQGGSLYNEQFF. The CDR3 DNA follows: TGCAGTGCCCCACCCCGAGGTCAAGGGGGGTCCCTATACAATGAGCAGTTCTTC.

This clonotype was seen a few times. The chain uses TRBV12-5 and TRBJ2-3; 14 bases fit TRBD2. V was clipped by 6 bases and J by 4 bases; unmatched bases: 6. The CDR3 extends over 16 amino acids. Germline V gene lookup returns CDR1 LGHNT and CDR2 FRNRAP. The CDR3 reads CASGRSGLAGADTQYF. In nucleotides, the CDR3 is TGTGCTAGTGGCCGCTCGGGACTAGCGGGGGCAGATACGCAGTATTTT.

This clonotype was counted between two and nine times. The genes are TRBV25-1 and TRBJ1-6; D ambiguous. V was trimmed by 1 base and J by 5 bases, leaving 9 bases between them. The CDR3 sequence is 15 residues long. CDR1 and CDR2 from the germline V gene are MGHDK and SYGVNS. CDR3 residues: CASSESGINNSPLHF. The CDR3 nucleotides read TGTGCCAGCAGTGAATCCGGCATCAATAATTCACCCCTCCACTTT.

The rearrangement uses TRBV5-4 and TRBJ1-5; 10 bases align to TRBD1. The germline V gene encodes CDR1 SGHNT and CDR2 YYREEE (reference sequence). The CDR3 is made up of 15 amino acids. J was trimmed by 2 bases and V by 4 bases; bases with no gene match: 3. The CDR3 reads CASSPGQGRNQPQHF. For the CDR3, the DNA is TGTGCCAGCAGCCCGGGACAGGGGCGCAATCAGCCCCAGCATTTT.

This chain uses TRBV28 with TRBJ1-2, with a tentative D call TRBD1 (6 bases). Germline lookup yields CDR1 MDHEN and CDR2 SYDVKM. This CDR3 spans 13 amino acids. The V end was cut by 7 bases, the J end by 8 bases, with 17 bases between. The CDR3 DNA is TGTGCCAGCACCGCGCTAAGGGGGTTCGGCTACACCTTC. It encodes CASTALRGFGYTF.

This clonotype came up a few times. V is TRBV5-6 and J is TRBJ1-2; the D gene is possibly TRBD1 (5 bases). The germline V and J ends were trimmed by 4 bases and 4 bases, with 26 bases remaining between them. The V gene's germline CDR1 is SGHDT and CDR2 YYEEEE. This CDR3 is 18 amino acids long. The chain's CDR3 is CASSRLAETTVRGYGYTF. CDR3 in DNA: TGTGCCAGCAGCCGTTTGGCGGAGACCACTGTAAGGGGCTATGGCTACACCTTC.

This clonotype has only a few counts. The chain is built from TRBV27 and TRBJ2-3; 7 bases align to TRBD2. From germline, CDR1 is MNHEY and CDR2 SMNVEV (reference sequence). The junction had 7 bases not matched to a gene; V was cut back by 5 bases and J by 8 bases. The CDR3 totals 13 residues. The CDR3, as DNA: TGTGCCAGCAGTACCAGCGGGGTGGTTACGCAGTATTTT. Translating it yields CASSTSGVVTQYF.